This T cell receptor (beta chain) was documented in a study of blood T cells in healthy people across ages. Study-level results: Versus aged donors, long-lived donors had higher diversity and more naive CD4+ cells.

Remarks on this clonotype: What it binds is unknown.

Germline CDR1 reads SGHAT; CDR2 reads FQNNGV. V was pared by 7 bases and J by 3 bases, with 22 bases between. The CDR3 is made up of 16 amino acids. A second PCR, run for about 7 to 11 cycles, used a sample-barcoded 5' primer plus a J-beta primer mix. Tagging of each cDNA molecule was performed by a template-switch adaptor with 12 random nucleotides. The study obtained at least 3 million CDR3-containing paired-end reads from every sample. Via MiXCR, TCRdb re-called the 5' RACE reads, giving one row per CDR3 protein. In the table there are around 800,000 distinct CDR3 sequences, 40% to 50% of which are singletons.

The rearrangement joins TRBV11-2 to TRBJ2-7, with D tentatively TRBD1 (6 bases). Sequencing was carried out using blood. The receptor was derived from a man in his 60s in good health. This CDR3 is CASKIGTGQFIYEQYF. Here the CDR3 DNA reads TGTGCCAGCAAGATCGGAACCGGACAGTTTATCTACGAGCAGTACTTC.